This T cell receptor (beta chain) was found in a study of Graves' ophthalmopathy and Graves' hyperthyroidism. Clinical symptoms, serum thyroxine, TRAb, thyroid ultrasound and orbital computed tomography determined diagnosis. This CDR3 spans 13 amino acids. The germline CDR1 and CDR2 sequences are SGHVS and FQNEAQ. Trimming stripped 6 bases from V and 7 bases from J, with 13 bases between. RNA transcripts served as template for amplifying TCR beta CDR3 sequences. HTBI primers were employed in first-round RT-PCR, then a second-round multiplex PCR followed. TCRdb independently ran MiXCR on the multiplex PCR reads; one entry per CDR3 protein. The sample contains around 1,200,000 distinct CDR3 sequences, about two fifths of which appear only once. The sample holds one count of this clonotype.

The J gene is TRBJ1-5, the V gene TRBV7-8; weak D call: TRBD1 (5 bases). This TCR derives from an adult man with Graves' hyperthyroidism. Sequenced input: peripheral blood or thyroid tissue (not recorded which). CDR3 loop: CASSSLGGQPQHF. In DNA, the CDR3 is TGTGCCAGCAGTTCGCTGGGGGGGCAGCCCCAGCATTTT.